This TCR beta chain was sequenced for a study of spatial heterogeneity in lung cancer. Germline V gene sequence: CDR1 DFQATT, CDR2 SNEGSKA (reference sequence). The CDR3 consists of 12 residues. V dropped 3 bases and J dropped 3 bases, with 9 bases sitting between them. Time point meaning: sample taken at primary tumor resection. Researchers sequenced whole RNA taken from tumor, nontumor lung or frozen PBMC without sorting. TCRdb analysed the 5' RACE reads with MiXCR anew, one entry per CDR3 protein. The repertoire holds some 41,000 distinct CDR3 sequences, with approximately 6.9% as singletons. This clonotype was counted many times.

The clonotype comes from a female donor with early-stage non-small cell lung cancer. The genes are TRBV20-1 and TRBJ2-7; D is uncertain. Specimen: PBMCs, collected at surgery. The CDR3 nucleotides are TGCAGTGCTAGTCACACCCGCTACGAGCAGTACTTC. Its translation: CSASHTRYEQYF.